This T cell receptor (beta chain) is from a study of T-cell memory formation after mild COVID-19. Study as a whole: Largely donor-specific TCR clusters were found.

V dropped 1 base and J dropped 3; count of bases not matched to a gene: 8. The CDR3 runs to 16 residues. The germline V gene has CDR1 MNHNS and CDR2 SASEGT. 5'RACE with constant-segment primers built TCRalpha and TCRbeta cDNA libraries with UMIs. TCRdb analysed the 5' RACE reads with MiXCR anew, one entry per CDR3 protein. This sample carries 400,000 or so distinct CDR3 sequences, around 21% of them seen once, and the ten largest clones take approximately 12%. Only a few counts were recorded for this clonotype. Its antigen is unidentified. Whole-study results and caveats: The second-wave clones peaking on day 37 were not confirmed as SARS-CoV-2-specific. Balance between CD4 and CD8 was seen in clones contracting day 15 to 85, and a CD4+ lean was seen in later expanders.

The source of this sequence is an adult woman who had mild COVID-19 (a few samples of this study predate the infection). Cell type and time point are not known. This chain uses TRBV6-1 with TRBJ1-1; 7 bases line up with TRBD1. Specimen: PBMCs or a T cell subset sorted from them (not recorded which). The DNA for the CDR3 is TGTGCCAGCAGTGAAGAGGGACAGAGGAGGTACACTGAAGCTTTCTTT. It codes for CASSEEGQRRYTEAFF.